The 6 T cell receptor beta chains listed next were all sequenced from one sample in a study of cytomegalovirus exposure and HLA in healthy donors. The PCR used 60 Vbeta and 13 Jbeta primers. The repertoire was sequenced with immunoSEQ multiplex PCR; TCRdb's copy has only in-frame clones and lacks some. The sample consists of 150,000 to 200,000 clones, 80% of them appearing once. Sequences were obtained from PBMCs. The origin of the receptors is a man younger than 35 in good health and CMV-seropositive.

The J gene is TRBJ2-7, the V gene TRBV4-3, with D perhaps matching TRBD2 (6 bases). The CDR3 runs to 15 residues. V dropped 0 bases and J dropped 3 bases, with 12 bases sitting between them. Germline V gives CDR1 LGHNA, CDR2 YSLEER. The CDR3 loop is CASSQEREMGYEQYF. The CDR3 region has the DNA TGCGCCAGCAGCCAAGAACGGGAGATGGGCTACGAGCAGTACTTC.

The J gene is TRBJ2-7, the V gene TRBV5-3; D gene uncertain. TRBV5-3 is identified as an open reading frame with a role that is uncertain. V lost 1 base and J lost 2, with 7 bases in between. The CDR3 is 13 residues long. This CDR3 reads CARSLPLAYEQYF. CDR3 DNA: TGTGCCAGAAGCTTGCCCCTAGCCTACGAGCAGTACTTC.

This clone has only one observation. The chain recombines TRBV5-8 with TRBJ2-7; TRBD1 is a possible D gene (5 bases). The germline V gene has CDR1 SGHTS and CDR2 YDEGEE. The CDR3 extends over 15 amino acids. V was cut by 0 bases and J by 5 bases, with 15 bases left in between. CDR3 nucleotides: TGTGCCAGCAGCTTGGGGCAGACAGTAGTCGACGAGCAGTACTTC. This translates into CASSLGQTVVDEQYF.

The V gene is TRBV28, the J gene TRBJ1-5; 8 positions match TRBD1. V dropped 3 bases and J dropped 3; count of bases not matched to a gene: 13. The CDR3 sequence is 18 residues long. CDR1 is MDHEN, CDR2 SYDVKM, per germline. The CDR3 sequence is CASSLPASGTGYNQPQHF. Here the CDR3 DNA reads TGTGCCAGCAGTTTGCCCGCATCCGGGACAGGCTACAATCAGCCCCAGCATTTT.

This clone was detected once. V is TRBV27 and J is TRBJ1-6, with TRBD1 matching over 10 bases. The V segment lost 1 base and the J segment 11 bases; nucleotides outside the gene matches: 8. Germline V gives CDR1 MNHEY, CDR2 SMNVEV (reference sequence). The CDR3 covers 16 residues. CDR3 DNA sequence: TGTGCCAGCAGTTTATATACGGGACAGGGGAAGCCACCCCTCCACTTT. Encoded protein: CASSLYTGQGKPPLHF.

The gene calls are TRBV5-1 and TRBJ1-1; no reliable D call. CDR1 and CDR2 from the germline V gene are SGHRS and YFSETQ. V gave up 4 bases and J gave up 8 bases, with 9 bases separating them. This CDR3 spans 11 amino acids. CDR3 region: CASSLASEAFF. Here the CDR3 DNA reads TGCGCCAGCAGCCTAGCCTCCGAAGCTTTCTTT.